This T cell receptor beta chain was observed in a study of OX40 agonist ivuxolimab in advanced cancers. Study information: A history of anti-PD-1, anti-PD-L1 or anti-CTLA-4 therapy was acceptable, and over 30% had some.

TCRdb keeps only in-frame clones here, not all; method: immunoSEQ multiplex PCR. This table has 95,000 or so clones, approximately 85% appearing once. From germline, CDR1 is SGHDT and CDR2 YYEEEE. V lost 5 bases and J lost 0, with 12 bases in between. CDR3 length: 15 residues. Source: CD4+ or CD8+ T cells sorted from blood, taken in a trial of the OX40 agonist ivuxolimab. This clonotype originated in an adult with an advanced solid tumor such as melanoma, head and neck, liver or kidney cancer. This chain connects TRBV5-6 to TRBJ1-5; no firm D call. The chain's CDR3 is CASRNGPHSNQPQHF. The CDR3 DNA is TGTGCCAGCAGAAACGGGCCGCATAGCAATCAGCCCCAGCATTTT.